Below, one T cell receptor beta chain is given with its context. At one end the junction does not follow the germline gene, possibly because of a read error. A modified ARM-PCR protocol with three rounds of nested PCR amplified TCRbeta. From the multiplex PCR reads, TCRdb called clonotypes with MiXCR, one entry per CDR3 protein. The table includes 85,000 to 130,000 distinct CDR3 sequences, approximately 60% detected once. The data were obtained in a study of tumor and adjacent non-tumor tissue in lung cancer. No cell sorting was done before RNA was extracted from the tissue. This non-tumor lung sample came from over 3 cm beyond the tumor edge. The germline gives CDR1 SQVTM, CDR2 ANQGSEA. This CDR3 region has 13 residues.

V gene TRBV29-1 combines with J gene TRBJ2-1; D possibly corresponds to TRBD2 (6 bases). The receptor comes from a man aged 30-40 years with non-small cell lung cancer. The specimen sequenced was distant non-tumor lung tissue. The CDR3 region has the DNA TGCAGCGTTGAAGGGACTATTTGCAATGAGCACTTCTTC. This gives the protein CSVEGTICNEHFF.